These 24 T cell receptor beta chains were sequenced from one sample in a study of radiation and T cells in renal cell carcinoma. Profiling relied on immunoSEQ multiplex PCR, and the TCRdb table lists in-frame clones only, not all of them. The sample consists of about 20,000 clones, more than 75% of them appearing once. Time point noted: baseline pretreatment blood. The sample's treatment: 15 Gy SBRT to primary tumor, nephrectomy 4 weeks later. The specimen was blood, collected from a patient whose treatment included radiotherapy and nephrectomy. The receptors were gathered from a man in his 60s with renal cell carcinoma.

The chain carries TRBV4-1 and TRBJ2-3; TRBD2 matches 10 bases. There are 16 residues in the CDR3. V lost 0 bases, J lost 4 bases, and 4 bases stayed unmatched. Germline lookup yields CDR1 MGHRA and CDR2 YSYEKL. The CDR3 DNA reads as TGCGCCAGCAGCCAAGACGGAGCGGGAGGGTCAGATACGCAGTATTTT. Translating it yields CASSQDGAGGSDTQYF.

CDR3 in amino acids: CASSDAGRPEAFF. The CDR3 region has the DNA TGTGCCAGCAGTGACGCAGGGAGGCCTGAAGCTTTCTTT. The J gene is TRBJ1-1, the V gene TRBV2, with D tentatively TRBD1 (5 bases). The CDR3 is 13 residues long. V was cut by 3 bases and J by 6 bases, with 11 bases left in between. Germline assignment: CDR1 SNHLY and CDR2 FYNNEI.

The rearrangement links TRBV30 to TRBJ1-1; weak D call: TRBD1 (6 bases). Trimming cost V 0 bases and J 7 bases, with 12 bases left between them. Germline-derived CDR1 and CDR2 are GTSNPN and SVGIG (reference sequence). The CDR3 totals 13 residues. CDR3 DNA: TGTGCCTGGAGTGTATCAGGGGAGGGTGAAGCTTTCTTT. This encodes CAWSVSGEGEAFF.

The rearrangement joins TRBV29-1 to TRBJ2-7, with TRBD2 matching 7 bases. This CDR3 is 12 amino acids long. The J segment lost 4 bases and the V segment lost 4 bases, leaving 4 bases of the junction unmatched. Germline CDR1 and CDR2: SQVTM and ANQGSEA. In DNA form, the CDR3 reads TGCAGCGTTGGCAACGGGAGGTACGAGCAGTACTTC. This encodes CSVGNGRYEQYF.

This clone was found once. CDR3 sequence: CASRRAGLNTIYF. The DNA of the CDR3 is TGTGCCAGCAGAAGGGCTGGGTTAAACACCATATATTTT. The rearrangement uses TRBV6-5 and TRBJ1-3; D is uncertain. V shed 6 bases and J shed 6 bases, with 12 bases lying between them. Germline V gene data show CDR1 as MNHEY and CDR2 as SVGAGI. This CDR3 is 13 amino acids long.

This chain connects TRBV15 to TRBJ2-1; D possibly uses TRBD1 or TRBD2 (5 bases each). The CDR3 length is 16 residues. Germline values: CDR1 LNHNV, CDR2 YYDKDF (reference sequence). Trimming left V 3 bases short and J 8 bases short, with 20 bases between. CDR3: CATSRAGTSRPHEQFF. In nucleotides, the CDR3 is TGTGCCACCAGCAGGGCCGGGACGAGCCGACCCCATGAGCAGTTCTTC. The whole variable domain, filled in from reference TRBV15 and TRBJ2-1, reads DAMVIQNPRYQVTQFGKPVTLSCSQTLNHNVMYWYQQKSSQAPKLLFHYYDKDFNNEADTPDNFQSRRPNTSFCFLDIRSPGLGDTAMYLCATSRAGTSRPHEQFFGPGTRLTVL.

V is TRBV30 and J is TRBJ1-5, with D possibly being TRBD1 (5 bases). V lost 1 base and J 3 bases, leaving 16 bases between the germline ends. The V gene's germline CDR1 is GTSNPN and CDR2 SVGIG (reference sequence). The length of the CDR3 is 16 residues. The CDR3 sequence is CAWSAPPTVSNQPQHF. Here the CDR3 DNA reads TGTGCCTGGAGTGCTCCCCCGACAGTCTCCAATCAGCCCCAGCATTTT.

The chain has TRBV4-3 and TRBJ2-3, with D tentatively TRBD2 (6 bases). Germline V CDR1 and CDR2: LGHNA, YSLEER. This CDR3 is built from 17 residues. The germline V and J ends were trimmed by 1 base and 0 bases, with 14 bases remaining between them. CDR3: CASSQAPRGESTDTQYF. In DNA form, the CDR3 reads TGCGCCAGCAGCCAAGCGCCCCGCGGGGAAAGCACAGATACGCAGTATTTT.

The V gene is TRBV19, the J gene TRBJ2-7; D may be TRBD2 (6 bases). This CDR3 comprises 13 residues. V was shortened by 3 bases and J by 4 bases, with 10 bases between the two germline ends. Germline V CDR1 and CDR2: LNHDA, SQIVND (reference sequence). The CDR3 loop reads CASSMGGGYEQYF. CDR3 nucleotide sequence: TGTGCCAGTAGTATGGGGGGAGGATACGAGCAGTACTTC.

The V and J genes are TRBV10-3 and TRBJ2-2; weak D call: TRBD2 (6 bases). The CDR3 runs to 15 residues. V was trimmed by 0 bases and J by 2 bases, leaving 7 bases between them. In germline, CDR1 is ENHRY, CDR2 SYGVKD. The CDR3 nucleotides are TGTGCCATCAGTGAGTCTAGCGGAAACACCGGGGAGCTGTTTTTT. Encoded protein: CAISESSGNTGELFF.

V usage is TRBV30 and J usage is TRBJ2-3; 7 bases are shared with TRBD1. This CDR3 comprises 15 residues. V was clipped by 5 bases and J by 4 bases; unmatched bases: 12. Germline lookup yields CDR1 GTSNPN and CDR2 SVGIG (reference sequence). The CDR3 DNA follows: TGTGCCTGGTCTAAGGACAGGAAGCGGCCAGATACGCAGTATTTT. It yields the protein CAWSKDRKRPDTQYF. The full variable domain, completed using reference TRBV30 and TRBJ2-3, is SQTIHQWPATLVQPVGSPLSLECTVEGTSNPNLYWYRQAAGRGLQLLFYSVGIGQISSEVPQNLSASRPQDRQFILSSKKLLLSDSGFYLCAWSKDRKRPDTQYFGPGTRLTVL.

Worth noting for this clone: At one of its ends the junction is not consistent with the germline gene, which may arise from a read error. The genes are TRBV7-7 and TRBJ2-2, with a tentative D call TRBD2 (6 bases). Looked up from germline, CDR1 is SSHAT and CDR2 is FNYEAQ (reference sequence). The CDR3 length is 16 residues. The CDR3 reads CASSLFASANTGELFF. The DNA for the CDR3 is TGTGCTAGCAGCTTATTTGCTAGCGCGAACACCGGGGAGCTGTTTTTT.

The rearrangement links TRBV6-4 to TRBJ1-1; the D is unclear. The CDR3 runs to 14 residues. V lost 2 bases to trimming and J lost 6 bases, with 13 bases between them. Germline lookup yields CDR1 MRHNA and CDR2 SNTAGT. DNA of the CDR3: TGTGCCAGCAGTGACCAGTTTGGTAGCCCTGAAGCTTTCTTT. Encoded protein: CASSDQFGSPEAFF.

The chain combines TRBV9 with TRBJ2-2; D is uncertain. The length of the CDR3 is 15 residues. Germline values: CDR1 SGDLS, CDR2 YYNGEE. Trimming shortened V by 0 bases and J by 5 bases, and 11 bases separated the two germline ends. The CDR3 bases are TGTGCCAGCAGCGTAGTCGGATTGGGGACCGGGGAGCTGTTTTTT. Translated: CASSVVGLGTGELFF.

The rearrangement links TRBV28 to TRBJ1-2, with a weak D call TRBD1 (5 bases). The CDR3 contains 13 residues. CDR1 is MDHEN, CDR2 SYDVKM, per germline. The V end lost 1 base, the J end lost 6 bases, and 9 bases lay between the germline ends. The CDR3 is CASSLSETDGYTF. The CDR3 nucleotides read TGTGCCAGCAGTTTATCTGAGACAGATGGCTACACCTTC.

The CDR3 nucleotides read TGTGCCACTACAAATCTGACAGGGGGCCCCGGGGAGCTGTTTTTT. This codes for CATTNLTGGPGELFF. V is TRBV10-3 and J is TRBJ2-2; 10 nucleotides match TRBD1. Trimming removed 10 bases from V and 6 bases from J; junction bases left unmatched: 11. The CDR3 consists of 15 residues. Germline loops: CDR1 ENHRY, CDR2 SYGVKD.

The gene calls are TRBV4-1 and TRBJ1-4; D is perhaps TRBD1 (5 bases). Trimming cost V 1 base and J 2 bases, with 11 bases left between them. This CDR3 has 16 residues. From germline, CDR1 is MGHRA and CDR2 YSYEKL. CDR3 nucleotide sequence: TGCGCCAGCAGCCAAGGGGGCTCGAAGACTAATGAAAAACTGTTTTTT. It codes for CASSQGGSKTNEKLFF.

This sequence joins TRBV5-1 and TRBJ2-3, with D unclear. The germline V gene has CDR1 SGHRS and CDR2 YFSETQ. The V gene lost 6 bases and the J gene lost 0 bases, with 11 bases spanning the gap. This CDR3 is 14 amino acids long. The chain's CDR3 is CASNPKPSTDTQYF. For the CDR3, the DNA is TGCGCCAGCAATCCTAAACCAAGCACAGATACGCAGTATTTT.

The chain uses TRBV7-6 and TRBJ2-5; 10 positions agree with TRBD2. The V gene end was trimmed by 1 base and the J gene end by 5 bases; junction bases not matched to a gene: 7. CDR1 SGHVS and CDR2 FNYEAQ come from the germline V gene. The CDR3 has 16 amino acids. Written as DNA, the CDR3 is TGTGCCAGCAGCTTAGGACGCCTAGCGGGAGAGGAGACCCAGTACTTC. This codes for CASSLGRLAGEETQYF.

The chain recombines TRBV2 with TRBJ1-2; D not certain. V was clipped by 3 bases and J by 7 bases, with 3 bases between them. This CDR3 has 10 residues. Germline CDR1 reads SNHLY; CDR2 reads FYNNEI. CDR3: CASSEGGYTF. The CDR3, as DNA: TGTGCCAGCAGTGAGGGTGGCTACACCTTC.

The rearrangement joins TRBV2 to TRBJ2-6; a possible D gene is TRBD1 (5 bases). V dropped 2 bases and J dropped 6 bases, with 17 bases sitting between them. The CDR3 sequence is 17 residues long. The V gene's germline CDR1 is SNHLY and CDR2 FYNNEI. The CDR3 loop is CASSEIYNGREANVLTF. Written as DNA, the CDR3 is TGTGCCAGCAGTGAAATTTATAATGGCAGGGAGGCCAACGTCCTGACTTTC. Drawing the rest from reference TRBV2 and TRBJ2-6, the complete variable domain is EPEVTQTPSHQVTQMGQEVILRCVPISNHLYFYWYRQILGQKVEFLVSFYNNEISEKSEIFDDQFSVERPDGSNFTLKIRSTKLEDSAMYFCASSEIYNGREANVLTFGAGSRLTVL.

The rearrangement links TRBV4-1 to TRBJ2-2, with 8 bases matching TRBD2. Germline V CDR1 and CDR2: MGHRA, YSYEKL. The CDR3 is made up of 16 amino acids. Trimming at V came to 2 bases and at J to 4 bases, leaving 6 bases not matched to a gene. CDR3 nucleotide sequence: TGCGCCAGCAGCCAACCGGGAGGGTTGGGCACCGGGGAGCTGTTTTTT. Translating it yields CASSQPGGLGTGELFF.

The CDR3 DNA is TGCGCCAGCAGCTCCAACATCGAGCAGTACTTC. Its protein is CASSSNIEQYF. The chain is built from TRBV5-1 and TRBJ2-7; D is unclear. Germline-derived CDR1 and CDR2 are SGHRS and YFSETQ. The V and J ends lost 3 bases and 6 bases respectively, with 7 bases between them. The CDR3 is 11 residues long. Filled out from reference TRBV5-1 and TRBJ2-7, the complete variable domain reads KAGVTQTPRYLIKTRGQQVTLSCSPISGHRSVSWYQQTPGQGLQFLFEYFSETQRNKGNFPGRFSGRQFSNSRSEMNVSTLELGDSALYLCASSSNIEQYFGPGTRLTVT.

The CDR3 DNA reads as TGTGCCTGGACCTCGACAGGGTTTTTCCCTCGGGGTTATGGCTACACCTTC. It yields the protein CAWTSTGFFPRGYGYTF. This chain uses TRBV30 with TRBJ1-2; 7 bases agree with TRBD1. V shed 4 bases and J 5 bases; nucleotides not matched to a gene: 19. Per the germline V gene, CDR1 is GTSNPN and CDR2 is SVGIG (reference sequence). The CDR3 runs 17 residues.